This T cell receptor beta chain was identified during a study of T-cell reconstitution after alpha-beta-depleted transplantation in children. The study's findings and limits: Counts and diversity of T cells one year after transplant came mostly from newly produced T cells. There were some patients whose high TCRbeta diversity at day 60 came from surviving recipient T cells and thymic progenitors. Roughly two months post-transplant, alpha-beta T cells reportedly originated from several hundred graft clones that had expanded.

Between the trimmed V and J ends, which lost 4 bases and 2 bases, there was a span of 9 bases. The CDR3 contains 13 residues. Germline V lookup: CDR1 SNHLY, CDR2 FYNNEI. For TCRbeta, the library was prepared with unique molecular identifiers. TCRdb re-called the PCR reads with MiXCR, one entry per CDR3 protein. This sample carries about 300,000 distinct CDR3 sequences, approximately 7.3% of them seen once, and the ten largest clones take approximately 9.1%. This clonotype was counted a single time. Its antigen is still unknown. It is likely a read error, because the conserved phenylalanine at the end of the CDR3 is missing.

The receptor comes from a female patient aged 2-9 years who had a stem cell transplant for Fanconi anemia, so the T cells may come from the graft donor. The V call is TRBV2, the J call TRBJ2-7; the D gene is possibly TRBD1 (6 bases). The sequences come from peripheral blood, collected 360 days after TCRalphabeta/CD19-depleted stem cell transplant. CDR3 loop: CASSGTETYEQYY. CDR3 nucleotide sequence: TGTGCCAGCAGTGGGACAGAGACCTACGAGCAGTACTAC.